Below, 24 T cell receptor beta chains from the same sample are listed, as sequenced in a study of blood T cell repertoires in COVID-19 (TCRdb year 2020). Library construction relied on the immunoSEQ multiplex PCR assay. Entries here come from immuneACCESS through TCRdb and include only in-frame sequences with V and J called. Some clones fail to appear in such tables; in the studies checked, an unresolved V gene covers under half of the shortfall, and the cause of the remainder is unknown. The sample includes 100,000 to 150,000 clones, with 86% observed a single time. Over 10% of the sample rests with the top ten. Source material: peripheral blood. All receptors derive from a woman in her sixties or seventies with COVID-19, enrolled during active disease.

CDR3 region: CASSLLAGASDEQFF. The CDR3 coding sequence is TGTGCCAGCAGCCTGCTAGCGGGGGCCTCGGATGAGCAGTTCTTC. The V and J genes are TRBV11-1 and TRBJ2-1; 10 bases match TRBD2. Trimming at V came to 5 bases and at J to 8 bases, leaving 9 bases not matched to a gene. CDR3 size: 15 residues. Germline V gene lookup returns CDR1 SGHAT and CDR2 FQDESV (reference sequence). Full variable domain (outside the CDR3, taken from reference TRBV11-1 and TRBJ2-1): EAEVAQSPRYKITEKSQAVAFWCDPISGHATLYWYRQILGQGPELLVQFQDESVVDDSQLPKDRFSAERLKGVDSTLKIQPAELGDSAMYLCASSLLAGASDEQFFGPGTRLTVL.

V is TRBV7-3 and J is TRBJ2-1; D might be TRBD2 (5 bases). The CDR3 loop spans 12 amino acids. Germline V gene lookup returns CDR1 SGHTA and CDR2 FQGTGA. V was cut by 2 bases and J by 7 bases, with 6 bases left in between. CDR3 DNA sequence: TGTGCCAGCAGCTTACTAGCAAATGAGCAGTTCTTC. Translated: CASSLLANEQFF.

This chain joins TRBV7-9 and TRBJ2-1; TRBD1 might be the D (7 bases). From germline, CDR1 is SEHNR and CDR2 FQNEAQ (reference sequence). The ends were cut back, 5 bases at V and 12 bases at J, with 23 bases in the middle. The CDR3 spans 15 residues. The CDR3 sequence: CASSRQGGAAGGQFF. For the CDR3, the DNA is TGTGCCAGCAGCCGCCAGGGGGGCGCAGCCGGGGGGCAGTTCTTC.

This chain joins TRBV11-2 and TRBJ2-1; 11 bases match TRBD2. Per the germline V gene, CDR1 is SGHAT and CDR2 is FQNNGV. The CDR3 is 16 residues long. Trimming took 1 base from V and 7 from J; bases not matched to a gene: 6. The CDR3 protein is CASSLVPGLADNEQFF. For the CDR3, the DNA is TGTGCCAGCAGCTTAGTCCCGGGACTAGCGGATAATGAGCAGTTCTTC.

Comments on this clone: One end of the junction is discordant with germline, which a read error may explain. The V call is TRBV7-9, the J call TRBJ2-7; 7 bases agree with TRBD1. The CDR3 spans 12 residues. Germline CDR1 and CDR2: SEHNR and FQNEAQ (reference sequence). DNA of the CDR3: TGTGCCAGCAGCGCTTCCGACAGGGCCGTGGACTTC. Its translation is CASSASDRAVDF.

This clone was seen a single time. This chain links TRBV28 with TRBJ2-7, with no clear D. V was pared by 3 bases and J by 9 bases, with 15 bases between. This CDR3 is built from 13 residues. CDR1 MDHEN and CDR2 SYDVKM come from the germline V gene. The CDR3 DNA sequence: TGTGCCAGCAGTTTTTGGCAGGTCAGAGTGCAGTACTTC. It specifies CASSFWQVRVQYF.

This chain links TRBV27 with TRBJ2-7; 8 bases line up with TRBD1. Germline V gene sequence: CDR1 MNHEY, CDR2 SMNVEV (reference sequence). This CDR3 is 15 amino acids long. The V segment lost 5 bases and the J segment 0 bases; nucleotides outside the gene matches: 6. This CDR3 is CASSPQGAYSYEQYF. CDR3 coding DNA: TGTGCCAGCAGTCCCCAGGGGGCCTACTCCTACGAGCAGTACTTC.

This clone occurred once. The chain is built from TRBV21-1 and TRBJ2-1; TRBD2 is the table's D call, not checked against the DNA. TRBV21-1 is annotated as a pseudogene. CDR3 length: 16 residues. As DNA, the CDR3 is TGTGCCAGCAGCTTCAAAGGCCCGGGTTCGTGCAATGAGCAGTTCTTC. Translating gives CASSFKGPGSCNEQFF.

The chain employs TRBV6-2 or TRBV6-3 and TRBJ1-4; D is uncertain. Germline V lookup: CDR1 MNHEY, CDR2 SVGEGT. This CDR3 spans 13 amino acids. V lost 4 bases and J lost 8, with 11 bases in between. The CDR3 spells CASSSRVGEKLFF. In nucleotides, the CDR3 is TGTGCCAGCAGTTCGAGGGTTGGCGAAAAACTGTTTTTT.

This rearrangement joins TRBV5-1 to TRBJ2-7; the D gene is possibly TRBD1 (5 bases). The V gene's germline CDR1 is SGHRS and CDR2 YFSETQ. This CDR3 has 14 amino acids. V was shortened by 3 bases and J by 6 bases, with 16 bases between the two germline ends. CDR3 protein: CASSSSQQGGEQYF. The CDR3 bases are TGCGCCAGCAGCTCCTCCCAGCAGGGTGGCGAGCAGTACTTC.

CDR3 in amino acids: CSAQAGGRNEQFF. The CDR3 DNA reads as TGCAGCGCTCAGGCGGGGGGGCGGAATGAGCAGTTCTTC. The rearrangement joins TRBV29-1 to TRBJ2-1; 9 bases are a match to TRBD2. The CDR3 sequence is 13 residues long. V lost 7 bases, J lost 7 bases, and 8 bases stayed unmatched. CDR1 is SQVTM, CDR2 ANQGSEA, per germline.

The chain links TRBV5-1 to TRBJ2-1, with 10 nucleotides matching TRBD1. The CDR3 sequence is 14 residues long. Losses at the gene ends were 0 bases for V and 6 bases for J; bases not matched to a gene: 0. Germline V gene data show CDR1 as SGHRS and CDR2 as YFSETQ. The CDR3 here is CASSLGTGGNEQFF. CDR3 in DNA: TGCGCCAGCAGCTTGGGGACAGGGGGCAATGAGCAGTTCTTC. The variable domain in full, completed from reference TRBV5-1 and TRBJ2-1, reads KAGVTQTPRYLIKTRGQQVTLSCSPISGHRSVSWYQQTPGQGLQFLFEYFSETQRNKGNFPGRFSGRQFSNSRSEMNVSTLELGDSALYLCASSLGTGGNEQFFGPGTRLTVL.

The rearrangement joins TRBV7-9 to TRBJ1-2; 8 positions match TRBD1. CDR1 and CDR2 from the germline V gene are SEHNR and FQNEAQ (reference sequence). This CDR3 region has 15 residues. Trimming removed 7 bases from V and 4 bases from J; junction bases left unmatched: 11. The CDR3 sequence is CASTLGQGSAYGYTF. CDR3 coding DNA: TGTGCCAGCACCCTAGGACAGGGATCTGCCTATGGCTACACCTTC.

The CDR3 DNA reads as TGTGCCAGCAGCCAAGGCCGGACTGAGGGAGCCACAGATACGCAGTATTTT. This codes for CASSQGRTEGATDTQYF. The V and J genes are TRBV4-2 and TRBJ2-3; TRBD2 might be the D (5 bases). Looked up from germline, CDR1 is LGHNA and CDR2 is YNFKEQ. Trimming took off 1 base at V and 2 bases at J, with 16 bases between the two ends. The CDR3 extends over 17 amino acids.

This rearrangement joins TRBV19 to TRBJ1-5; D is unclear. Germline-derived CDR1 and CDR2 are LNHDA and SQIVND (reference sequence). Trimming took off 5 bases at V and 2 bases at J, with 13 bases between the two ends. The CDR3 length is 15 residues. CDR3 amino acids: CASSPGPAGNQPQHF. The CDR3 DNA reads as TGTGCCAGTAGTCCCGGCCCTGCGGGCAATCAGCCCCAGCATTTT.

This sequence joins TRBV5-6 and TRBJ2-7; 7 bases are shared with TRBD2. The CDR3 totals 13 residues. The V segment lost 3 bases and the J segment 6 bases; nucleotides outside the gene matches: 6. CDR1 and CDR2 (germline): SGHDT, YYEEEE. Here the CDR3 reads CASSWGGRVEQYF. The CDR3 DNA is TGTGCCAGCAGCTGGGGGGGACGAGTCGAGCAGTACTTC. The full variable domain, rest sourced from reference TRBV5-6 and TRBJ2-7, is DAGVTQSPTHLIKTRGQQVTLRCSPKSGHDTVSWYQQALGQGPQFIFQYYEEEERQRGNFPDRFSGHQFPNYSSELNVNALLLGDSALYLCASSWGGRVEQYFGPGTRLTVT.

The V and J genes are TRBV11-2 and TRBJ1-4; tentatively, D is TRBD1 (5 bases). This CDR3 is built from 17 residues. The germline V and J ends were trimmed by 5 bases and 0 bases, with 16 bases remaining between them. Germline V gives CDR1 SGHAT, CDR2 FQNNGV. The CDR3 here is CASSPNWGVATNEKLFF. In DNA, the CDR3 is TGTGCCAGCAGCCCAAACTGGGGGGTTGCAACTAATGAAAAACTGTTTTTT.

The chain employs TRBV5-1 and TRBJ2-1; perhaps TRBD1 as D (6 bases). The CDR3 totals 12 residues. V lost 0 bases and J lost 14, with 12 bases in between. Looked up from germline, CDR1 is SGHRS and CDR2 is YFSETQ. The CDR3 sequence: CASSLDRAPEFF. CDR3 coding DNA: TGCGCCAGCAGCTTGGACAGGGCCCCAGAGTTCTTC.

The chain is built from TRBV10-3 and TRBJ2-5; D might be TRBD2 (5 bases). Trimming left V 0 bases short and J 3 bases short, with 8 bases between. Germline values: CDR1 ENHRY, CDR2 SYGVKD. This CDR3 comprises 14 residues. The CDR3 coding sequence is TGTGCCATCAGTGAGTCGACGGGAAAAGAGACCCAGTACTTC. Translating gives CAISESTGKETQYF.

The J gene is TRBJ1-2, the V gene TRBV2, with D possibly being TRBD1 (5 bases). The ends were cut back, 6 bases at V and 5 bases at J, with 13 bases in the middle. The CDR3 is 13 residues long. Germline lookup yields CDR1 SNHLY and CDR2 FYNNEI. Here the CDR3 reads CASSQGLLYGYTF. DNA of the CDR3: TGTGCCAGCAGCCAGGGCCTTCTGTATGGCTACACCTTC.

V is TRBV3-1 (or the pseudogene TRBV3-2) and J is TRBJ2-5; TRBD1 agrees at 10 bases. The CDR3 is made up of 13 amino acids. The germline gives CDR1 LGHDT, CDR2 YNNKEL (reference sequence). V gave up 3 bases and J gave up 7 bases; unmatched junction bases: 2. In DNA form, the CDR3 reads TGTGCCAGCAGCCAGGGACAGGGGACGACCCAGTACTTC. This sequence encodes CASSQGQGTTQYF.

The CDR3 loop is CASSPGLAGGLPFYNEQFF. DNA for the CDR3: TGCGCCAGCAGCCCAGGACTAGCGGGGGGCCTCCCCTTCTACAATGAGCAGTTCTTC. The V call is TRBV4-1, the J call TRBJ2-1, with TRBD2 identical over 14 bases. CDR3 length equals 19 residues. The trim removed 4 bases at V and 3 bases at J, leaving 11 bases unmatched. Germline V lookup: CDR1 MGHRA, CDR2 YSYEKL.

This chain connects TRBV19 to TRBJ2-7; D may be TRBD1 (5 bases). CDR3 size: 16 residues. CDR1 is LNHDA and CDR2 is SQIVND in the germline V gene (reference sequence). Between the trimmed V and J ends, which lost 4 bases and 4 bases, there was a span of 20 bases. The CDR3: CASSTRALGDGYEQYF. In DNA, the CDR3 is TGTGCCAGTAGTACCCGGGCGTTAGGGGATGGTTACGAGCAGTACTTC.

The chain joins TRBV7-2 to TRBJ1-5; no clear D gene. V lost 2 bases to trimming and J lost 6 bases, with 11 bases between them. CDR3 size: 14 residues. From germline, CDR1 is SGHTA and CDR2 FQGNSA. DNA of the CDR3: TGTGCCAGCAGCTTATCCCTAGGTCCTCAGCCCCAGCATTTT. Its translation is CASSLSLGPQPQHF. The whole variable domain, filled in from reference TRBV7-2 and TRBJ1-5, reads GAGVSQSPSNKVTEKGKDVELRCDPISGHTALYWYRQSLGQGLEFLIYFQGNSAPDKSGLPSDRFSAERTGGSVSTLTIQRTQQEDSAVYLCASSLSLGPQPQHFGDGTRLSIL.